The present entry profiles one T cell receptor beta chain with its context. The assay was immunoSEQ multiplex PCR, and TCRdb's table has in-frame clones only and misses some. The data show 85,000 to 90,000 clones, 91% seen once. These data belong to a study of T cell changes during pregnancy in multiple sclerosis. The CDR3 covers 17 residues. Germline V CDR1 and CDR2: SGHRS, YFSETQ. Trimming pared 1 base from V and 4 bases from J, leaving 19 bases between. J is TRBJ2-3 and V is TRBV5-1; TRBD2 is a possible D gene (7 bases). The sample here was peripheral blood, taken in the first trimester of pregnancy. This clonotype was obtained from a female donor in good health, enrolled as a control in a pregnancy study. The CDR3 DNA reads as TGCGCCAGCAGCTTGTCGGCTCCGAGGGGGGGGGCAGATACGCAGTATTTT. Translated, it gives CASSLSAPRGGADTQYF.